A single T cell receptor (beta chain) is shown here with its context. Its antigen is still unknown. From germline, CDR1 is LNHNV and CDR2 YYDKDF (reference sequence). The CDR3 consists of 14 residues. V lost 0 bases and J lost 5, with 7 bases in between. The sample originates from a study of T cell responses to AZD1222 COVID-19 vaccine. Study results and caveats: Spike-specific TCR breadth rose after two AZD1222 doses, and depth rose as well.

Generated by immunoSEQ multiplex PCR, the TCRdb table keeps only in-frame clones and is missing some. The sample has about 110,000 clones, 70% to 90% seen once. Here the sequenced sample was peripheral blood, taken on day 0 of AZD1222 vaccination. The clonotype comes from an adult in good health. The rearrangement links TRBV15 to TRBJ2-2; tentatively, D is TRBD2 (6 bases). In nucleotides, the CDR3 is TGTGCCACCAGCAGAGATGGGGGGACCGGGGAGCTGTTTTTT. Translated, it gives CATSRDGGTGELFF.